The 31 T cell receptor beta chains listed next were all sequenced from one sample in a study of cytomegalovirus exposure and HLA in healthy donors. It was with 60 Vbeta and 13 Jbeta primers that the PCR ran. Using immunoSEQ multiplex PCR, the repertoire was profiled, and TCRdb retains in-frame clones only, with some absent. The table shows around 200,000 clones, with approximately 79% occurring only once. The sample consisted of PBMCs. Receptors were obtained from a man aged 50 to 59 in good health and CMV-seronegative.

The chain has TRBV15 and TRBJ2-5; D unresolved. V dropped 7 bases and J dropped 0 bases, with 9 bases sitting between them. The CDR3 runs 13 residues. Germline V gives CDR1 LNHNV, CDR2 YYDKDF (reference sequence). The CDR3 DNA reads as TGTGCCACCACCCCACGGTACCAAGAGACCCAGTACTTC. Protein product: CATTPRYQETQYF.

This clone was detected a few times. The V gene is TRBV7-9, the J gene TRBJ2-5, with D possibly being TRBD1 (6 bases). This CDR3 spans 13 amino acids. Germline V gene data show CDR1 as SEHNR and CDR2 as FQNEAQ (reference sequence). V dropped 5 bases and J dropped 3 bases, with 10 bases sitting between them. The DNA of the CDR3 is TGTGCCAGCAGCCAGGACAGAGAAGAGACCCAGTACTTC. Protein product: CASSQDREETQYF.

About this clone itself: The sample contains more than one DNA sequence encoding this CDR3. V and J are TRBV5-1 and TRBJ2-7; D gene unclear. Trimming removed 0 bases from V and 3 bases from J, with 7 bases in between. This CDR3 contains 13 residues. Germline V lookup: CDR1 SGHRS, CDR2 YFSETQ. The CDR3 protein is CASSLVGGYEQYF. As DNA, the CDR3 is TGCGCCAGCAGCTTGGTTGGCGGCTACGAGCAGTACTTC.

This clone showed up just a few times. The genes are TRBV19 and TRBJ2-1; 16 positions agree with TRBD2. Germline V gives CDR1 LNHDA, CDR2 SQIVND (reference sequence). V lost 5 bases and J lost 9; bases outside the gene matches: 7. The CDR3 is 16 residues long. The CDR3 DNA follows: TGTGCCAGTAGTTGGGGGACTAGCGGGAGGGCCGCTGAGCAGTTCTTC. This translates into CASSWGTSGRAAEQFF. Full variable domain (rest looked up from reference TRBV19 and TRBJ2-1): DGGITQSPKYLFRKEGQNVTLSCEQNLNHDAMYWYRQDPGQGLRLIYYSQIVNDFQKGDIAEGYSVSREKKESFPLTVTSAQKNPTAFYLCASSWGTSGRAAEQFFGPGTRLTVL.

This clone was observed a single time. The chain couples TRBV27 to TRBJ2-7, with D possibly matching TRBD1 (6 bases). V shed 2 bases and J shed 4 bases, with 15 bases lying between them. Per germline, CDR1 MNHEY and CDR2 SMNVEV (reference sequence). This CDR3 is built from 15 residues. In DNA, the CDR3 is TGTGCCAGCAGTTTAACAGGGTCTCTAGGTTACGAGCAGTACTTC. Protein product: CASSLTGSLGYEQYF.

The rearrangement links TRBV7-3 to TRBJ2-1; 11 bases fit TRBD2. The germline V gene has CDR1 SGHTA and CDR2 FQGTGA. With V trimmed by 4 bases and J by 15 bases, 8 bases remained unmatched. The CDR3 covers 13 residues. DNA for the CDR3: TGTGCCAGCAGCTCCTTTAGCGGGAGGGCCCCGTTCTTC. Translation gives CASSSFSGRAPFF.

This clone was recorded only once. The chain uses TRBV5-1 and TRBJ2-7, with 16 bases that match TRBD2. This CDR3 region has 17 residues. Germline assignment: CDR1 SGHRS and CDR2 YFSETQ. V was pared by 4 bases and J by 6 bases, with 10 bases of the junction left unmatched. CDR3 residues: CASSLVGLAGGWGEQYF. CDR3 coding DNA: TGCGCCAGCAGCCTGGTGGGACTAGCGGGAGGGTGGGGCGAGCAGTACTTC. The variable domain in full, completed from reference TRBV5-1 and TRBJ2-7, reads KAGVTQTPRYLIKTRGQQVTLSCSPISGHRSVSWYQQTPGQGLQFLFEYFSETQRNKGNFPGRFSGRQFSNSRSEMNVSTLELGDSALYLCASSLVGLAGGWGEQYFGPGTRLTVT.

V and J are TRBV19 and TRBJ2-5; D remains unclear. Trimming took off 5 bases at V and 0 bases at J, with 7 bases between the two ends. The CDR3 has 13 amino acids. Per the germline V gene, CDR1 is LNHDA and CDR2 is SQIVND (reference sequence). CDR3 amino acids: CASSQENQETQYF. The CDR3 coding sequence is TGTGCCAGTAGTCAGGAAAACCAAGAGACCCAGTACTTC.

The table lists this clone with a few counts. V usage is TRBV4-1 and J usage is TRBJ1-5; 11 bases match TRBD1. CDR1 and CDR2 from the germline V gene are MGHRA and YSYEKL. J gave up 0 bases and V 2 bases, and 9 bases lay outside the gene matches. The CDR3 sequence is 19 residues long. CDR3: CASSQNLGQGGYSNQPQHF. The CDR3, as DNA: TGCGCCAGCAGCCAAAATCTGGGACAGGGGGGTTATAGCAATCAGCCCCAGCATTTT.

The chain carries TRBV7-6 and TRBJ2-1; 7 bases agree with TRBD1. Per germline, CDR1 SGHVS and CDR2 FNYEAQ. Trimming cost V 3 bases and J 6 bases; bases outside gene matches: 2. The CDR3 spans 13 residues. CDR3 DNA sequence: TGTGCCAGCAGCTTCGACAGGGCCAATGAGCAGTTCTTC. Protein product: CASSFDRANEQFF.

The chain carries TRBV6-1 and TRBJ2-7, with 8 bases lining up with TRBD1. This CDR3 contains 15 residues. CDR1 MNHNS and CDR2 SASEGT come from the germline V gene. The ends lost 0 bases at V and 1 base at J; junction bases unmatched: 2. The CDR3 here is CASSEAWTGSYEQYF. The CDR3 region has the DNA TGTGCCAGCAGTGAAGCGTGGACAGGGTCCTACGAGCAGTACTTC.

This chain links TRBV19 with TRBJ1-1; TRBD1 matches 7 bases. Trimming took 7 bases from V and 4 from J; bases not matched to a gene: 9. CDR3 length: 14 amino acids. Germline-derived CDR1 and CDR2 are LNHDA and SQIVND (reference sequence). The CDR3 DNA is TGTGCCAGTACTTTAAGGGGGCTAGTCACTGAAGCTTTCTTT. This encodes CASTLRGLVTEAFF.

This chain links TRBV27 with TRBJ2-2; D unresolved. The CDR3 spans 16 residues. Per the germline V gene, CDR1 is MNHEY and CDR2 is SMNVEV (reference sequence). Trimming removed 3 bases from V and 0 bases from J, with 11 bases in between. CDR3 bases: TGTGCCAGCAGTTTCACACAGTTCGCGAACACCGGGGAGCTGTTTTTT. This translates into CASSFTQFANTGELFF.

This clone was seen once. The chain carries TRBV27 and TRBJ2-1; 9 bases match TRBD1. The CDR3 extends over 15 amino acids. Germline values: CDR1 MNHEY, CDR2 SMNVEV (reference sequence). V lost 1 base, J lost 10 bases, and 8 bases stayed unmatched. The CDR3 reads CASSLLGTGPIEQFF. CDR3 in DNA: TGTGCCAGCAGTTTATTAGGGACAGGGCCCATCGAGCAGTTCTTC.

This chain connects TRBV6-6 to TRBJ2-7; 7 bases line up with TRBD2. The J segment lost 0 bases and the V segment lost 10 bases, leaving 9 bases of the junction unmatched. From germline, CDR1 is MNHNY and CDR2 SVGAGI (reference sequence). This CDR3 is 14 amino acids long. CDR3 bases: TGTGCCATCCATGGGGGGGACTACTCCTACGAGCAGTACTTC. It is translated as CAIHGGDYSYEQYF.

This clone was seen only a few times. CDR3 bases: TGCGCCAGCAGCTTGGTGGTTCGACTAGCGAGCTCCGGGGAGCTGTTTTTT. The encoded protein is CASSLVVRLASSGELFF. The genes are TRBV5-1 and TRBJ2-2; TRBD2 matches 8 bases. CDR1 and CDR2 from the germline V gene are SGHRS and YFSETQ. The CDR3 sequence is 17 residues long. The V gene end was trimmed by 0 bases and the J gene end by 6 bases; junction bases not matched to a gene: 10. Complete variable domain (other parts from reference TRBV5-1 and TRBJ2-2): KAGVTQTPRYLIKTRGQQVTLSCSPISGHRSVSWYQQTPGQGLQFLFEYFSETQRNKGNFPGRFSGRQFSNSRSEMNVSTLELGDSALYLCASSLVVRLASSGELFFGEGSRLTVL.

The DNA of the CDR3 is TGTGCCAGCAGCCTCGGACAGGGTTTAAGAGAGACCCAGTACTTC. Its protein is CASSLGQGLRETQYF. The V gene is TRBV11-3, the J gene TRBJ2-5, with 8 bases matching TRBD1. Germline assignment: CDR1 SGHNT and CDR2 YENEEA. The V gene end was trimmed by 5 bases and the J gene end by 4 bases; junction bases not matched to a gene: 9. This CDR3 has 15 amino acids.

The J gene is TRBJ2-5, the V gene TRBV6-1; D might be TRBD2 (6 bases). V was cut by 6 bases and J by 2 bases, with 16 bases left in between. From germline, CDR1 is MNHNS and CDR2 SASEGT. This CDR3 spans 15 amino acids. CDR3 nucleotide sequence: TGTGCCAGCAGGGGGGTTGGGGGGACTCAAGAGACCCAGTACTTC. Encoded protein: CASRGVGGTQETQYF.

V is TRBV19 and J is TRBJ1-2, with D unclear. Germline V gene lookup returns CDR1 LNHDA and CDR2 SQIVND (reference sequence). This CDR3 contains 13 residues. With 0 bases removed from V and 7 bases from J, the gap between germline ends came to 9 bases. Here the CDR3 DNA reads TGTGCCAGTAGTATAGATCTCGGAGCTGGCTACACCTTC. Protein: CASSIDLGAGYTF.

The J gene is TRBJ2-7, the V gene TRBV15, with TRBD1 matching 7 bases. Germline values: CDR1 LNHNV, CDR2 YYDKDF (reference sequence). The CDR3 extends over 17 amino acids. The ends lost 1 base at V and 3 bases at J; junction bases unmatched: 12. The CDR3 DNA sequence: TGTGCCACCAGCAGAGCTCTAATCGGGACAGCTTTCTACGAGCAGTACTTC. Its protein is CATSRALIGTAFYEQYF.

The chain has TRBV9 and TRBJ2-1; D remains unclear. The V gene lost 3 bases and the J gene lost 6 bases, with 13 bases spanning the gap. This CDR3 is 14 amino acids long. CDR1 and CDR2 from the germline V gene are SGDLS and YYNGEE. The CDR3 region has the DNA TGTGCCAGCAGCGGCAGATCTCCGGGCAATGAGCAGTTCTTC. Amino acids: CASSGRSPGNEQFF.

The chain employs TRBV6-5 and TRBJ2-2, with D tentatively TRBD1 (6 bases). CDR3 length: 13 amino acids. The germline V and J ends were trimmed by 5 bases and 4 bases, with 8 bases remaining between them. The germline gives CDR1 MNHEY, CDR2 SVGAGI. Written as DNA, the CDR3 is TGTGCCAGCAGTAGGGGGACCACCGGGGAGCTGTTTTTT. As protein: CASSRGTTGELFF.

There are a few counts of this clone. CDR3 region: CASSFWGSAGVRTDTQYF. CDR3 sequence (DNA): TGTGCCAGCAGCTTTTGGGGTTCCGCGGGAGTGAGAACAGATACGCAGTATTTT. The gene calls are TRBV5-4 and TRBJ2-3; 7 bases align to TRBD2. Per germline, CDR1 SGHNT and CDR2 YYREEE (reference sequence). Trimming at V came to 2 bases and at J to 3 bases, leaving 15 bases not matched to a gene. CDR3 size: 18 residues.

This rearrangement joins TRBV7-3 to TRBJ2-3; D might be TRBD2 (5 bases). Germline-derived CDR1 and CDR2 are SGHTA and FQGTGA. The CDR3 is made up of 16 amino acids. Trimming removed 1 base at V and 0 bases at J, with 11 bases between. The CDR3 is CASSLRRTGSTDTQYF. The CDR3 nucleotides read TGTGCCAGCAGCTTAAGGAGGACGGGGAGCACAGATACGCAGTATTTT.

The DNA of the CDR3 is TGTGCCTGGGATAACCGGTGGTCTGAAGCTTTCTTT. Translating it yields CAWDNRWSEAFF. The genes are TRBV30 and TRBJ1-1, with D unclear. Germline V gene data show CDR1 as GTSNPN and CDR2 as SVGIG (reference sequence). V lost 5 bases, J lost 6 bases, and 13 bases lay in between. CDR3 length: 12 residues. Filled out from reference TRBV30 and TRBJ1-1, the complete variable domain reads SQTIHQWPATLVQPVGSPLSLECTVEGTSNPNLYWYRQAAGRGLQLLFYSVGIGQISSEVPQNLSASRPQDRQFILSSKKLLLSDSGFYLCAWDNRWSEAFFGQGTRLTVV.

In DNA form, the CDR3 reads TGTGCCAGCAGCCGTTTAGGGACTAGCTCAGGAAACGAGCAGTACTTC. Its translation is CASSRLGTSSGNEQYF. The chain is built from TRBV5-6 and TRBJ2-5; 9 nucleotides line up with TRBD2. The J call is in doubt because the DNA end fits TRBJ2-7 better. Per the germline V gene, CDR1 is SGHDT and CDR2 is YYEEEE. CDR3 length: 16 amino acids.

The chain employs TRBV27 and TRBJ1-1, with D tentatively TRBD1 (5 bases). The germline V gene has CDR1 MNHEY and CDR2 SMNVEV (reference sequence). CDR3 length equals 13 residues. V was clipped by 2 bases and J by 1 base, with 5 bases between them. CDR3 sequence reads: CASSLGANTEAFF. The CDR3 region has the DNA TGTGCCAGCAGTTTAGGGGCGAACACTGAAGCTTTCTTT.

The genes are TRBV6-6 and TRBJ1-1, with 10 bases aligning to TRBD1. Trimming took 4 bases from V and 6 from J; bases not matched to a gene: 8. Per germline, CDR1 MNHNY and CDR2 SVGAGI (reference sequence). The CDR3 extends over 15 amino acids. CDR3 in DNA: TGTGCCAGCAGTTCGACAGGGGGCGGGACCCCTGAAGCTTTCTTT. Protein sequence: CASSSTGGGTPEAFF.

The chain uses TRBV15 and TRBJ2-7; 7 positions match TRBD1. V shed 4 bases and J 0 bases; nucleotides not matched to a gene: 9. The CDR3 runs 16 residues. Germline lookup yields CDR1 LNHNV and CDR2 YYDKDF (reference sequence). The CDR3 loop is CATSKGQVPSSYEQYF. The CDR3 DNA reads TGTGCCACCAGCAAAGGACAGGTCCCAAGCTCCTACGAGCAGTACTTC.

This clone was seen a handful of times. The chain carries TRBV27 and TRBJ1-1, with 11 bases matching TRBD1. Germline V gene data show CDR1 as MNHEY and CDR2 as SMNVEV (reference sequence). After removal of 6 bases from V and 7 bases from J, the junction contained 10 bases not matched to a gene. There are 15 residues in the CDR3. Written as DNA, the CDR3 is TGTGCCAGCAGCCTTAGAAGGACAGGGGGCGATGAAGCTTTCTTT. It is translated as CASSLRRTGGDEAFF.

The chain uses TRBV11-2 and TRBJ2-2; D uncertain. V lost 3 bases to trimming and J lost 4 bases, with 3 bases between them. Germline V gene lookup returns CDR1 SGHAT and CDR2 FQNNGV. The CDR3 length is 12 residues. The CDR3 bases are TGTGCCAGCAGCTTCAGCACCGGGGAGCTGTTTTTT. Protein: CASSFSTGELFF.